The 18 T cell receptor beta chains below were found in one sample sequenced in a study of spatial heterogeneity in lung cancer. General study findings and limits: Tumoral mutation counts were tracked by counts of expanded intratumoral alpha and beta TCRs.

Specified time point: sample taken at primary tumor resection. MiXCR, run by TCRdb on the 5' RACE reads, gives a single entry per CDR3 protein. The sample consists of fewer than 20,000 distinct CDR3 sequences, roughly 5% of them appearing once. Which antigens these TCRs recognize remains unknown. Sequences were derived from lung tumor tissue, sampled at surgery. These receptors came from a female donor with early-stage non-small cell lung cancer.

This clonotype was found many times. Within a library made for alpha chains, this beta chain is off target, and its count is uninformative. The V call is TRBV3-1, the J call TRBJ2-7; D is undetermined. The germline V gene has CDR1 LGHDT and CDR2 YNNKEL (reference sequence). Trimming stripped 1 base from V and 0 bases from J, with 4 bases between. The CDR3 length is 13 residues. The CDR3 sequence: CASSQGDSYEQYF. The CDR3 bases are TGTGCCAGCAGCCAAGGGGACTCCTACGAGCAGTACTTC.

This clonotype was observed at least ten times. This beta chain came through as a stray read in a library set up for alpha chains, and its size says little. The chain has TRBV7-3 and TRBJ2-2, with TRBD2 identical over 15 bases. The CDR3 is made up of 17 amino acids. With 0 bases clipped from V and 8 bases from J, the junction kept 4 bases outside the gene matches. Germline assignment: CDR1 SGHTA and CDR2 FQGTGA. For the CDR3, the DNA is TGTGCCAGCAGCTTAACGCCGGGACTAGCGGGAGGAGGGGAGCTGTTTTTT. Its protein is CASSLTPGLAGGGELFF.

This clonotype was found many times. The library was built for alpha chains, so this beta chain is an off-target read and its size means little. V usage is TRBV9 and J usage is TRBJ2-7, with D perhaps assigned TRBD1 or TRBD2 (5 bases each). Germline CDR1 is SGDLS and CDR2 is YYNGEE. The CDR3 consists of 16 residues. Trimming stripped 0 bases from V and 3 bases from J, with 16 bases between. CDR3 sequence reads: CASSVASGAGYYEQYF. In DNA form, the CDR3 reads TGTGCCAGCAGCGTAGCTTCCGGGGCAGGGTACTACGAGCAGTACTTC.

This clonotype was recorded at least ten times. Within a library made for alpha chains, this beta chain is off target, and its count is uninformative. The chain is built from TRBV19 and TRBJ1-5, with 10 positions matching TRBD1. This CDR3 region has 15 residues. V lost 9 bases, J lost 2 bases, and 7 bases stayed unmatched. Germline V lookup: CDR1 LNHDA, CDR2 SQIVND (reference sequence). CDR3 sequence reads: CASCYGQGGNQPQHF. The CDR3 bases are TGTGCCAGCTGCTACGGACAGGGGGGCAATCAGCCCCAGCATTTT.

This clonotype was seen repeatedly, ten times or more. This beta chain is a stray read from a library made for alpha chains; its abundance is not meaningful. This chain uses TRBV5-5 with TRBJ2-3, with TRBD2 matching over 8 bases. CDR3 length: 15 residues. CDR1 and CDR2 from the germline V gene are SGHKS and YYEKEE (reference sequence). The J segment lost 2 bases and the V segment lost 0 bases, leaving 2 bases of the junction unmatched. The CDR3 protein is CASSLELAATDTQYF. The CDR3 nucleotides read TGTGCCAGCAGCTTGGAACTAGCGGCCACAGATACGCAGTATTTT. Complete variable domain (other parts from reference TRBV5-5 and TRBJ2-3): DAGVTQSPTHLIKTRGQQVTLRCSPISGHKSVSWYQQVLGQGPQFIFQYYEKEERGRGNFPDRFSARQFPNYSSELNVNALLLGDSALYLCASSLELAATDTQYFGPGTRLTVL.

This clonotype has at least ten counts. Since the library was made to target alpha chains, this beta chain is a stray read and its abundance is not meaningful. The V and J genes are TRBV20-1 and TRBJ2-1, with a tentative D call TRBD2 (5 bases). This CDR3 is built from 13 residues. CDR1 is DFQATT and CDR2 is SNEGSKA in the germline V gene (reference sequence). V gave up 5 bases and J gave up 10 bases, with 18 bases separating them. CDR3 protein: CSAQSGSGVEQFF. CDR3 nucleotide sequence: TGCAGTGCTCAAAGCGGCAGTGGCGTCGAGCAGTTCTTC.

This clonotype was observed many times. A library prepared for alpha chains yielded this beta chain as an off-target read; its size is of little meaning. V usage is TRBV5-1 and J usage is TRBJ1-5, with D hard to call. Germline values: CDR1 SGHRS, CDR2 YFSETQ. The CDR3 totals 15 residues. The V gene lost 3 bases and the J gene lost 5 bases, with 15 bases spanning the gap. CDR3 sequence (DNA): TGCGCCAGCAGCTCCGAGGGTCTTAACCATCAGCCCCAGCATTTT. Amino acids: CASSSEGLNHQPQHF.

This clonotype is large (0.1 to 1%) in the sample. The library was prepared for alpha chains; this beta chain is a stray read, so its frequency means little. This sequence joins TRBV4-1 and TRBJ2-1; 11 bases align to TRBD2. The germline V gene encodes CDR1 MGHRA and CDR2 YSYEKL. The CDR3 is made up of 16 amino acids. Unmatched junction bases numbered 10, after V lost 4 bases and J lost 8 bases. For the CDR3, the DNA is TGCGCCAGCAGCCCGCCGGGTAGCGGGAGGGCGGATGAGCAGTTCTTC. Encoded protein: CASSPPGSGRADEQFF.

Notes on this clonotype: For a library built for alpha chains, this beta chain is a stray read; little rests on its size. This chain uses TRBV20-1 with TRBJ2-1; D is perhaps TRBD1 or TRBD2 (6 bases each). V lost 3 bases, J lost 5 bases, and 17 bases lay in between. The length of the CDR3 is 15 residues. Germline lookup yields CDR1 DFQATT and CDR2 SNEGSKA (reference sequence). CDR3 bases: TGCAGTGCTAGTCCTTACCTTAGGGGGGACAATGAGCAGTTCTTC. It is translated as CSASPYLRGDNEQFF.

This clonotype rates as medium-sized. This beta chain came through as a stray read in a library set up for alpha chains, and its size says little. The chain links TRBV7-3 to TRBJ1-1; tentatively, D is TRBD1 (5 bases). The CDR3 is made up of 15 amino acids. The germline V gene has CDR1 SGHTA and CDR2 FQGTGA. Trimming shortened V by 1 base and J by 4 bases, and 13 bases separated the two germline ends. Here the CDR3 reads CASSLSPGLGTEAFF. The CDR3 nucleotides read TGTGCCAGCAGCTTAAGTCCAGGGTTGGGCACTGAAGCTTTCTTT.

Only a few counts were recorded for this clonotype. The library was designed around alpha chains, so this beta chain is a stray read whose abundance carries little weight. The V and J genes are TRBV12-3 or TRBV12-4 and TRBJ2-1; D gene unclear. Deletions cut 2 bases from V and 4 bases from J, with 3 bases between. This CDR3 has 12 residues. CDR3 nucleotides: TGTGCCAGCAGTTTACCGTACAATGAGCAGTTCTTC. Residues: CASSLPYNEQFF.

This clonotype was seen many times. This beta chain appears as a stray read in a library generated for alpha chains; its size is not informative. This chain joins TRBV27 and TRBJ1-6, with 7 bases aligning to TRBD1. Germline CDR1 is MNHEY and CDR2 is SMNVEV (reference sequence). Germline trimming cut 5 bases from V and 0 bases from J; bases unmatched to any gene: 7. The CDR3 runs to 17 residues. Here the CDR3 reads CASSQGQARSYNSPLHF. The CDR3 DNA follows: TGTGCCAGCAGTCAAGGACAGGCTCGCTCCTATAATTCACCCCTCCACTTT.

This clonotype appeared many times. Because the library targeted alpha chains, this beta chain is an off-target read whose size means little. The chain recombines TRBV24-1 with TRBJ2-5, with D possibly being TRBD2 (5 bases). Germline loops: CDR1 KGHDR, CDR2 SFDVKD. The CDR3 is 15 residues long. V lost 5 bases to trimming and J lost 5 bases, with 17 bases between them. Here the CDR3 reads CATSGLLGEHETQYF. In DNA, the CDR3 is TGTGCCACCAGTGGACTGCTCGGGGAGCACGAGACCCAGTACTTC.

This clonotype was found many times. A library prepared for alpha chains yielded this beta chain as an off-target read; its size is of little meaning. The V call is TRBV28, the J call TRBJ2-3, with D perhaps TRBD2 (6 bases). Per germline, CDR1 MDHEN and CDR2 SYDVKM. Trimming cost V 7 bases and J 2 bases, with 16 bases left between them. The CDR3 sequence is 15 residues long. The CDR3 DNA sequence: TGTGCCAGCACGCGGGGTTCCTGGTACACAGATACGCAGTATTTT. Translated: CASTRGSWYTDTQYF.

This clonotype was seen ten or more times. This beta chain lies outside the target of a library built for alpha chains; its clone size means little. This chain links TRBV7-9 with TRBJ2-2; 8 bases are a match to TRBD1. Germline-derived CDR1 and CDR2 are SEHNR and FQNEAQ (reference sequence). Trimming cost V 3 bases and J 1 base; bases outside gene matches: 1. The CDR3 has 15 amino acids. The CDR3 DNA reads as TGTGCCAGCAGCTTCGGACAGGGGAACACCGGGGAGCTGTTTTTT. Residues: CASSFGQGNTGELFF. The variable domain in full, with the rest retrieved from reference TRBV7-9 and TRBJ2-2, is DTGVSQNPRHKITKRGQNVTFRCDPISEHNRLYWYRQTLGQGPEFLTYFQNEAQLEKSRLLSDRFSAERPKGSFSTLEIQRTEQGDSAMYLCASSFGQGNTGELFFGEGSRLTVL.

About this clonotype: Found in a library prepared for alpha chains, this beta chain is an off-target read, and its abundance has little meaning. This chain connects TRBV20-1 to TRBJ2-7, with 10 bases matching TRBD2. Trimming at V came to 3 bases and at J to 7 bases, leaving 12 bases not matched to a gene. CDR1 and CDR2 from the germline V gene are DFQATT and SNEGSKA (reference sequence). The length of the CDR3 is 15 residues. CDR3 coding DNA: TGCAGTGCTAGGCCCTCGAGCGGGAGGGCTCGTGAGCAGTACTTC. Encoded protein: CSARPSSGRAREQYF.

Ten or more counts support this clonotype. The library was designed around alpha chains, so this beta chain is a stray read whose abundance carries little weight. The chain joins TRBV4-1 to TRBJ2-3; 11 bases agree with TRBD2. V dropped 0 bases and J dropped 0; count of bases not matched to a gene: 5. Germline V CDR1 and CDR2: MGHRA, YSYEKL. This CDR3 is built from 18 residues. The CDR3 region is CASSQDSGLAVSTDTQYF. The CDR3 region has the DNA TGCGCCAGCAGCCAAGACTCGGGACTAGCGGTTAGCACAGATACGCAGTATTTT.

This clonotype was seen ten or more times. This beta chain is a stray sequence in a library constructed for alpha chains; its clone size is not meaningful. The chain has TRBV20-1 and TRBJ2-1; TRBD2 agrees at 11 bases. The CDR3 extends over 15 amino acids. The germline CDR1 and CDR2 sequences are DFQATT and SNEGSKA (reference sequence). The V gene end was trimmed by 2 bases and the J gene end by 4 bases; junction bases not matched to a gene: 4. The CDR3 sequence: CSARPTSGRYNEQFF. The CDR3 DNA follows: TGCAGTGCTAGACCCACTAGCGGGAGATACAATGAGCAGTTCTTC.